This T cell receptor beta chain was sequenced for a study of shared clonotypes between healthy human individuals. Here immunoSEQ multiplex PCR was the method, and the copy in TCRdb shows in-frame clones only, minus some. Of around 510,000 clones listed, 95% to 97% are singletons. The clonotype comes from a woman younger than 45 in good health. The sample consisted of naive CD4+ T cells sorted from blood. Subset noted: CD45RA+ positively selected.

The CDR3 nucleotides read TGTGCCAGCAGCTTAGGCCTGCGGGAGTTCGATGAGCAGTTCTTC. Its translation: CASSLGLREFDEQFF. The rearrangement joins TRBV11-3 to TRBJ2-1; the match to TRBD2 covers 7 bases. Germline assignment: CDR1 SGHNT and CDR2 YENEEA. The CDR3 extends over 15 amino acids. V dropped 1 base and J dropped 8; count of bases not matched to a gene: 8.